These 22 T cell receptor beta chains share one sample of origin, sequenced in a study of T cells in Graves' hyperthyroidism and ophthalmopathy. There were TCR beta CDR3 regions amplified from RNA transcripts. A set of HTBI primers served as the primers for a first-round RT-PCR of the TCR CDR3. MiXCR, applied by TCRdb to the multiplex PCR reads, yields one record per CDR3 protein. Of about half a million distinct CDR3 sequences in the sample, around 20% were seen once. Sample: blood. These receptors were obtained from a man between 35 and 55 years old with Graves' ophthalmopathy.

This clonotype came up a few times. The CDR3, as DNA: TGTGCCAGCAGCCCCCAAAAAGACTATGGCTACACCTTC. Protein product: CASSPQKDYGYTF. The chain uses TRBV7-2 and TRBJ1-2; D not certain. Germline CDR1 reads SGHTA; CDR2 reads FQGNSA. V was pared by 5 bases and J by 3 bases, with 10 bases between. The CDR3 is 13 amino acids.

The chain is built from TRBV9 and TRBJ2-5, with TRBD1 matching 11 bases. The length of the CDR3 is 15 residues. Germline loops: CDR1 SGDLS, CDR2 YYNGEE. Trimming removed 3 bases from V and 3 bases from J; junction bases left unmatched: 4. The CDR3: CASSAGTGGEETQYF. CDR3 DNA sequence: TGTGCCAGCAGCGCCGGGACAGGGGGGGAAGAGACCCAGTACTTC.

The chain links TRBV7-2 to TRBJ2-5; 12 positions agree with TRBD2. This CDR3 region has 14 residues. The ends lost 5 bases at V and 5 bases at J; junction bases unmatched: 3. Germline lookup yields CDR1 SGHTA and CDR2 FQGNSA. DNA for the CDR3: TGTGCCAGCAGCCCTACTAGCGGGGGGGAGACCCAGTACTTC. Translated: CASSPTSGGETQYF.

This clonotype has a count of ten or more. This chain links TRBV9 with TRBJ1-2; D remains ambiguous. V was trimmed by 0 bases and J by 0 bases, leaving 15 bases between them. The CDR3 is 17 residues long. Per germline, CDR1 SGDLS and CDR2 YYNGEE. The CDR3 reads CASSVEAKPLANYGYTF. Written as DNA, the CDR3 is TGTGCCAGCAGCGTAGAGGCGAAGCCACTAGCTAACTATGGCTACACCTTC.

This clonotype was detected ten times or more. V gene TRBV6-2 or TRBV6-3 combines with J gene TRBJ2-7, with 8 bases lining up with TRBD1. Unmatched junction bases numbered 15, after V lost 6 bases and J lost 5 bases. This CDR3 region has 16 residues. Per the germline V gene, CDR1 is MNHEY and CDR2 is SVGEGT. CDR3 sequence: CASRTTGTGLFHEQYF. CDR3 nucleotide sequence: TGTGCCAGCAGAACAACCGGGACAGGACTGTTCCACGAGCAGTACTTC.

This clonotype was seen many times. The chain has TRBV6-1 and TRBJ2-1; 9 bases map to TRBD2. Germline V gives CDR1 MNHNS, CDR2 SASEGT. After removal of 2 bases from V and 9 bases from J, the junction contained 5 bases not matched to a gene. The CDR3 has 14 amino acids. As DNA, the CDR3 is TGTGCCAGCAGTGAACGAGCGGGAGGCAGTGAGCAGTTCTTC. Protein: CASSERAGGSEQFF.

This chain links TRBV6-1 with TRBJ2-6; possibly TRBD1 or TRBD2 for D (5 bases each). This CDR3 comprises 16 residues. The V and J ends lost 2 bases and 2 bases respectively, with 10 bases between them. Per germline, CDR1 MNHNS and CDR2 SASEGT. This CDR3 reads CASSEFLGAGANVLTF. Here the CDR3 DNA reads TGTGCCAGCAGTGAATTCTTGGGGGCTGGGGCCAACGTCCTGACTTTC.

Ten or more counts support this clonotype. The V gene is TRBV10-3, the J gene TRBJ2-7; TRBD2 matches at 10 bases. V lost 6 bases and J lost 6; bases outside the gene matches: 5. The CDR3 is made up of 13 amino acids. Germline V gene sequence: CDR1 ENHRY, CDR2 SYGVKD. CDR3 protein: CAIRTSGVAEQYF. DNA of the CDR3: TGTGCCATCAGAACTAGCGGGGTTGCCGAGCAGTACTTC.

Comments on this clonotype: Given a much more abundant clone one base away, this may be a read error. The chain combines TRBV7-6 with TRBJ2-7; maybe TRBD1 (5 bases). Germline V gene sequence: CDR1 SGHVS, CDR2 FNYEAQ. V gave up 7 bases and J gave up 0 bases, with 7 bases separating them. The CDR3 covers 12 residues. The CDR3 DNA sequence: TGTGCCAGCATAGGGGACTCCTACGAGCAGTACTTC. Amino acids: CASIGDSYEQYF.

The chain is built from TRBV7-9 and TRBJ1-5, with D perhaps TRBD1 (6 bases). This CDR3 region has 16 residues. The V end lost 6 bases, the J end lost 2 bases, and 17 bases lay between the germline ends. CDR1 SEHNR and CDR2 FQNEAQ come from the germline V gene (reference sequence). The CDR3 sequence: CASSYGTGGGNQPQHF. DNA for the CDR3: TGTGCCAGCAGTTACGGAACGGGGGGCGGCAATCAGCCCCAGCATTTT.

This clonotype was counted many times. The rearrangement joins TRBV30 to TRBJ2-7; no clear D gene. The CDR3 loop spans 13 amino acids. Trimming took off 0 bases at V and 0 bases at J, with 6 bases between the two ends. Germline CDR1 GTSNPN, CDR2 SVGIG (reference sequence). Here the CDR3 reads CAWSVSDSYEQYF. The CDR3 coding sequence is TGTGCCTGGAGTGTTAGTGACTCCTACGAGCAGTACTTC.

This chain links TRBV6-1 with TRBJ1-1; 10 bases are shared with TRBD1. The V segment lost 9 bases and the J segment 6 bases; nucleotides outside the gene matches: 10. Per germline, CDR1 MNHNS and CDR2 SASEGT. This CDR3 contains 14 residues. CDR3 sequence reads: CASSGDRGFAEAFF. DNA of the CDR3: TGTGCCAGTAGCGGGGACAGGGGTTTCGCTGAAGCTTTCTTT.

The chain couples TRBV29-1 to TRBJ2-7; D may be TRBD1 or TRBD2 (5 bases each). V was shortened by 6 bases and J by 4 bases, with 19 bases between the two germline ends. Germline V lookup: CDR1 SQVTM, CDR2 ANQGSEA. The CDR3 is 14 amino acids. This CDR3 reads CSVAPGPEAYEQYF. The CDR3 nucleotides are TGCAGCGTCGCACCGGGACCAGAGGCTTACGAGCAGTACTTC.

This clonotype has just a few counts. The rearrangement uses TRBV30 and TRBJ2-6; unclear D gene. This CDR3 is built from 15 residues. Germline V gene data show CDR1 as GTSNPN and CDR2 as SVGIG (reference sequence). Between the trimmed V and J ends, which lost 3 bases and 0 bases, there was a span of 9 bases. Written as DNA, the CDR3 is TGTGCCTGGAGAGGTGGTAGCTCTGGGGCCAACGTCCTGACTTTC. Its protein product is CAWRGGSSGANVLTF. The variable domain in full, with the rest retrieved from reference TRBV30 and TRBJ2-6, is SQTIHQWPATLVQPVGSPLSLECTVEGTSNPNLYWYRQAAGRGLQLLFYSVGIGQISSEVPQNLSASRPQDRQFILSSKKLLLSDSGFYLCAWRGGSSGANVLTFGAGSRLTVL.

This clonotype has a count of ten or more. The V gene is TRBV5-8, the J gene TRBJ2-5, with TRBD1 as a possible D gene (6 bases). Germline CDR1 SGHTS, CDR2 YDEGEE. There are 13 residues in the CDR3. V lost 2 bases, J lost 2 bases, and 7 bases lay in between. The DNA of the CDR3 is TGTGCCAGCAGCTTACAGGGTCAAGAGACCCAGTACTTC. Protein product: CASSLQGQETQYF.

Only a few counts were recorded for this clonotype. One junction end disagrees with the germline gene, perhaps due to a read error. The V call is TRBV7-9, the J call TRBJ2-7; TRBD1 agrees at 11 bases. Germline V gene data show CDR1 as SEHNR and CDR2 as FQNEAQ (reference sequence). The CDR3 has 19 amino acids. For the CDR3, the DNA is TGTGCCAGCAGCTTAGCTCCCGGGACAGGGGGGTTTCGGTCCTACGAGCAGTGCTTC. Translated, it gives CASSLAPGTGGFRSYEQCF.

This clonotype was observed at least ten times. DNA of the CDR3: TGTGCCAGCAGCGAGCTTACTAGGGAGACCCAGTACTTC. Translating it yields CASSELTRETQYF. The chain joins TRBV7-8 to TRBJ2-5; a weak D match, TRBD2 (5 bases). With 5 bases removed from V and 5 bases from J, the gap between germline ends came to 12 bases. Germline V gene sequence: CDR1 SGHVS, CDR2 FQNEAQ. The CDR3 is 13 amino acids.

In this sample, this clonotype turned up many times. CDR3 DNA sequence: TGTGCCTGGAGTGTTGGGGGTAACACTGAAGCTTTCTTT. Translating it yields CAWSVGGNTEAFF. The V and J genes are TRBV30 and TRBJ1-1; D possibly corresponds to TRBD1 (5 bases). The V gene lost 0 bases and the J gene lost 2 bases, with 7 bases spanning the gap. Germline CDR1 GTSNPN, CDR2 SVGIG (reference sequence). The CDR3 length is 13 residues.

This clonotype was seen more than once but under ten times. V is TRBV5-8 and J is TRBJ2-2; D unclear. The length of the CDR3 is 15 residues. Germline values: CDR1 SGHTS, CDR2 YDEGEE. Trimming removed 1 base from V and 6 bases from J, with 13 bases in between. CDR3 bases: TGTGCCAGCAGCTTGATAGACCGGGTTGCCGGGGAGCTGTTTTTT. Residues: CASSLIDRVAGELFF. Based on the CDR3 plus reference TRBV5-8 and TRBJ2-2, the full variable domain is EAGVTQSPTHLIKTRGQQATLRCSPISGHTSVYWYQQALGLGLQFLLWYDEGEERNRGNFPPRFSGRQFPNYSSELNVNALELEDSALYLCASSLIDRVAGELFFGEGSRLTVL.

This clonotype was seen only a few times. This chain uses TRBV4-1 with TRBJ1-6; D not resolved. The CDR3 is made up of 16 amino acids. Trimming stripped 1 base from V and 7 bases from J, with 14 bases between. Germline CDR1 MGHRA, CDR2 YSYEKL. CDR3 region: CASSQGRVTWNSPLHF. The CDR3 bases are TGCGCCAGCAGCCAAGGAAGGGTGACATGGAATTCACCCCTCCACTTT.

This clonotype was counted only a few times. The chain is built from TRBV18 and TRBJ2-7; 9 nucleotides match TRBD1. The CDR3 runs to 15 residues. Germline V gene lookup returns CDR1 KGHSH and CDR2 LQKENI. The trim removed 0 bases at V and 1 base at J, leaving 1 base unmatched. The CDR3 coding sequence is TGTGCCAGCTCACCACCCGGGACAGGGTCCTACGAGCAGTACTTC. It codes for CASSPPGTGSYEQYF.

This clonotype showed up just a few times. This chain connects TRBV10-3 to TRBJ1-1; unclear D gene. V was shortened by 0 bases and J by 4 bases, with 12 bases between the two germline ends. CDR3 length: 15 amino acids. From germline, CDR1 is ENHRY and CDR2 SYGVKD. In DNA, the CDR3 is TGTGCCATCAGTGAGTCTGGATATCAGCTCACTGAAGCTTTCTTT. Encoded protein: CAISESGYQLTEAFF.